Below are 32 T cell receptor beta chains sequenced from a single sample in a study of blood T cell repertoires in COVID-19. The data were produced by immunoSEQ multiplex PCR, yet TCRdb's version contains in-frame clones alone and is incomplete. This table has some 220,000 clones, approximately 90% appearing once. The source material was PBMCs or T cells enriched from blood (not recorded which). The source is a woman aged 40 to 55 with acute COVID-19.

The chain employs TRBV5-1 and TRBJ1-1; D unclear. This CDR3 region has 14 residues. Germline V gives CDR1 SGHRS, CDR2 YFSETQ. Trimming left V 0 bases short and J 1 base short, with 7 bases between. In DNA form, the CDR3 reads TGCGCCAGCAGCTTGGTGGAGGGGAACACTGAAGCTTTCTTT. Translated: CASSLVEGNTEAFF.

The rearrangement joins TRBV6-5 to TRBJ2-3, with TRBD2 matching over 9 bases. Trimming at V came to 4 bases and at J to 3 bases, leaving 8 bases not matched to a gene. CDR3 length: 16 residues. Germline CDR1 MNHEY, CDR2 SVGAGI. CDR3 in amino acids: CASSSLRAGGTDTQYF. In nucleotides, the CDR3 is TGTGCCAGCAGTTCCCTAAGAGCGGGGGGAACAGATACGCAGTATTTT.

CDR3 sequence reads: CASSYSAGPGTQYF. The CDR3 DNA is TGTGCCAGCAGTTACTCGGCCGGCCCAGGGACCCAGTACTTC. This sequence joins TRBV6-5 and TRBJ2-5; D not resolved. Germline CDR1 is MNHEY and CDR2 is SVGAGI. CDR3 length equals 14 residues. Trimming left V 0 bases short and J 7 bases short, with 12 bases between.

The chain recombines TRBV11-2 with TRBJ2-1; 11 bases are a match to TRBD2. Trimming took 4 bases from V and 8 from J; bases not matched to a gene: 10. The CDR3 runs to 16 residues. In germline, CDR1 is SGHAT, CDR2 FQNNGV. The CDR3 bases are TGTGCCAGCAGCTCACAGCCCGGACTAGCGGGTGATGAGCAGTTCTTC. This sequence encodes CASSSQPGLAGDEQFF.

V and J are TRBV29-1 and TRBJ1-5, with D perhaps TRBD1 (6 bases). V was shortened by 5 bases and J by 0 bases, with 14 bases between the two germline ends. Germline CDR1 and CDR2: SQVTM and ANQGSEA. The CDR3 spans 15 residues. The CDR3 sequence: CSVMDRAYSNQPQHF. For the CDR3, the DNA is TGCAGCGTTATGGACAGAGCTTATAGCAATCAGCCCCAGCATTTT.

The J gene is TRBJ1-4, the V gene TRBV5-4, with D tentatively TRBD1 (5 bases). Trimming left V 0 bases short and J 7 bases short, with 10 bases between. This CDR3 is built from 14 residues. The germline V gene encodes CDR1 SGHNT and CDR2 YYREEE (reference sequence). The CDR3, as DNA: TGTGCCAGCAGCTTGGCAGGGCAAGCTGAAAAACTGTTTTTT. It specifies CASSLAGQAEKLFF.

This clone was detected many times. CDR3 sequence (DNA): TGTGCCAGCAGTGACCGGGACAGGTGGACTGAAGCTTTCTTT. Translation gives CASSDRDRWTEAFF. The chain combines TRBV28 with TRBJ1-1; 8 bases fit TRBD1. The V gene end was trimmed by 5 bases and the J gene end by 5 bases; junction bases not matched to a gene: 7. Germline values: CDR1 MDHEN, CDR2 SYDVKM. The CDR3 runs to 14 residues.

The chain employs TRBV7-8 and TRBJ2-3; TRBD2 is a possible D gene (6 bases). From germline, CDR1 is SGHVS and CDR2 FQNEAQ. The V end was cut by 5 bases, the J end by 5 bases, with 20 bases between. The CDR3 has 16 residues. The CDR3 DNA sequence: TGTGCCAGCAGCCCTCCTATGACGGGGGTCAAAGATACGCAGTATTTT. Translating it yields CASSPPMTGVKDTQYF.

J is TRBJ1-2 and V is TRBV10-2; weak D call: TRBD1 (5 bases). The V end lost 1 base, the J end lost 2 bases, and 8 bases lay between the germline ends. The CDR3 spans 14 residues. Per the germline V gene, CDR1 is WSHSY and CDR2 is SAAADI. The DNA of the CDR3 is TGCGCCAGCAGTGAGTGGGGGGTGAACTATGGCTACACCTTC. Translation: CASSEWGVNYGYTF.

The chain couples TRBV11-2 to TRBJ1-1; 10 nucleotides align to TRBD1. The length of the CDR3 is 13 residues. Germline values: CDR1 SGHAT, CDR2 FQNNGV. With V trimmed by 4 bases and J by 5 bases, 1 base remained unmatched. In DNA, the CDR3 is TGTGCCAGCAGCTCGGACAGGGGGACTGAAGCTTTCTTT. Protein product: CASSSDRGTEAFF.

The V gene is TRBV5-4, the J gene TRBJ1-2; TRBD1 is a possible D gene (5 bases). Trimming shortened V by 0 bases and J by 7 bases, and 10 bases separated the two germline ends. This CDR3 contains 13 residues. Germline assignment: CDR1 SGHNT and CDR2 YYREEE (reference sequence). CDR3 DNA sequence: TGTGCCAGCAGCTTGGCCGGGGGATTTGGCTACACCTTC. It encodes CASSLAGGFGYTF.

J is TRBJ2-5 and V is TRBV9, with TRBD2 identical over 16 bases. This CDR3 comprises 16 residues. Trimming removed 5 bases from V and 5 bases from J; junction bases left unmatched: 6. Germline lookup yields CDR1 SGDLS and CDR2 YYNGEE. The CDR3 nucleotides read TGTGCCAGCAGTGGGACTAGCGGGGGGGCCCGGGAGACCCAGTACTTC. It yields the protein CASSGTSGGARETQYF. Full variable domain (outside the CDR3, taken from reference TRBV9 and TRBJ2-5): DSGVTQTPKHLITATGQRVTLRCSPRSGDLSVYWYQQSLDQGLQFLIQYYNGEERAKGNILERFSAQQFPDLHSELNLSSLELGDSALYFCASSGTSGGARETQYFGPGTRLLVL.

V usage is TRBV14 and J usage is TRBJ1-2, with D possibly TRBD1 on 5 matching bases. The germline V gene has CDR1 SGHDN and CDR2 FVKESK. The V gene lost 0 bases and the J gene lost 3 bases, with 11 bases spanning the gap. The CDR3 covers 15 residues. This CDR3 reads CASSQDAGLHYGYTF. CDR3 DNA sequence: TGTGCCAGCAGCCAAGATGCGGGACTGCACTATGGCTACACCTTC. Filled out from reference TRBV14 and TRBJ1-2, the complete variable domain reads EAGVTQFPSHSVIEKGQTVTLRCDPISGHDNLYWYRRVMGKEIKFLLHFVKESKQDESGMPNNRFLAERTGGTYSTLKVQPAELEDSGVYFCASSQDAGLHYGYTFGSGTRLTVV.

J is TRBJ1-6 and V is TRBV7-3, with a possible D match to TRBD1 (5 bases). The CDR3 covers 13 residues. Per germline, CDR1 SGHTA and CDR2 FQGTGA. The germline V and J ends were trimmed by 2 bases and 9 bases, with 8 bases remaining between them. The CDR3 loop is CASSLGGGSPLHF. CDR3 nucleotide sequence: TGTGCCAGCAGCTTAGGCGGGGGTTCACCCCTCCACTTT.

The chain recombines TRBV29-1 with TRBJ1-3, with a possible D match to TRBD1 (6 bases). V was trimmed by 0 bases and J by 0 bases, leaving 12 bases between them. The germline V gene has CDR1 SQVTM and CDR2 ANQGSEA. This CDR3 contains 16 residues. Written as DNA, the CDR3 is TGCAGCGTTGAAGACTCCCAGGGGTTCTCTGGAAACACCATATATTTT. It yields the protein CSVEDSQGFSGNTIYF.

The chain is built from TRBV27 and TRBJ1-1; 8 bases align to TRBD1. The V segment lost 6 bases and the J segment 5 bases; nucleotides outside the gene matches: 8. The CDR3 contains 14 residues. Looked up from germline, CDR1 is MNHEY and CDR2 is SMNVEV (reference sequence). CDR3 protein: CASSPNRGATEAFF. CDR3 bases: TGTGCCAGCAGCCCCAACAGGGGGGCGACTGAAGCTTTCTTT.

V gene TRBV25-1 combines with J gene TRBJ1-2; tentative D call: TRBD1 (5 bases). Germline V lookup: CDR1 MGHDK, CDR2 SYGVNS. With 6 bases removed from V and 4 bases from J, the gap between germline ends came to 12 bases. The CDR3 runs to 13 residues. CDR3 loop: CASSLKGAYGYTF. The CDR3, as DNA: TGTGCCAGCAGCCTGAAAGGGGCCTATGGCTACACCTTC.

This chain links TRBV7-2 with TRBJ1-3; D is possibly TRBD1 (6 bases). The CDR3 has 13 amino acids. V dropped 5 bases and J dropped 2 bases, with 7 bases sitting between them. CDR1 and CDR2 from the germline V gene are SGHTA and FQGNSA. CDR3 sequence (DNA): TGTGCCAGCAGCCAGGGGCCTGGAAACACCATATATTTT. This translates into CASSQGPGNTIYF.

The chain recombines TRBV12-3 or TRBV12-4 with TRBJ1-2; maybe TRBD1 (5 bases). Trimming took off 7 bases at V and 8 bases at J, with 14 bases between the two ends. The CDR3 is 12 amino acids. The CDR3 nucleotides are TGTGCCAGCACCCAGGGAAAGCTCGGCTACACCTTC. This codes for CASTQGKLGYTF.

The rearrangement uses TRBV29-1 and TRBJ1-2, with D tentatively TRBD1 (6 bases). The CDR3 sequence is 14 residues long. In germline, CDR1 is SQVTM, CDR2 ANQGSEA. V was trimmed by 4 bases and J by 5 bases, leaving 17 bases between them. CDR3: CSVAEAGGGYGYTF. The DNA for the CDR3 is TGCAGCGTTGCGGAGGCGGGAGGGGGTTATGGCTACACCTTC.

This chain links TRBV3-1 (or the pseudogene TRBV3-2) with TRBJ1-1; TRBD1 aligns across 7 bases. The germline gives CDR1 LGHDT, CDR2 YNNKEL (reference sequence). Trimming removed 7 bases from V and 6 bases from J; junction bases left unmatched: 14. The length of the CDR3 is 15 residues. The CDR3: CASTSNRGGASEAFF. CDR3 DNA sequence: TGTGCCAGCACTTCAAACAGGGGCGGCGCGTCTGAAGCTTTCTTT.

V and J are TRBV4-1 and TRBJ1-2, with 8 bases that match TRBD1. With V trimmed by 1 base and J by 6 bases, 7 bases remained unmatched. The CDR3 covers 15 residues. In germline, CDR1 is MGHRA, CDR2 YSYEKL. The CDR3 DNA follows: TGCGCCAGCAGCCAAGGACCGACAGGGGTGGATGGCTACACCTTC. Its protein product is CASSQGPTGVDGYTF.

V is TRBV6-2 or TRBV6-3 and J is TRBJ1-1; no firm D call. This CDR3 spans 13 amino acids. Trimming took off 3 bases at V and 3 bases at J, with 8 bases between the two ends. Germline CDR1 reads MNHEY; CDR2 reads SVGEGT. DNA of the CDR3: TGTGCCAGCAGTTATAAAATATACACTGAAGCTTTCTTT. Amino acid sequence: CASSYKIYTEAFF.

The chain carries TRBV29-1 and TRBJ2-3; 16 nucleotides align to TRBD2. The CDR3 loop spans 18 amino acids. The ends lost 7 bases at V and 5 bases at J; junction bases unmatched: 15. Germline-derived CDR1 and CDR2 are SQVTM and ANQGSEA. The CDR3 nucleotides are TGCAGCGCAAACCCCGCCGATGGGACTAGCGGGGGGGTAGATACGCAGTATTTT. Protein: CSANPADGTSGGVDTQYF.

The rearrangement uses TRBV7-2 and TRBJ2-1; D gene unclear. Germline V lookup: CDR1 SGHTA, CDR2 FQGNSA. V was shortened by 3 bases and J by 0 bases, with 21 bases between the two germline ends. This CDR3 is built from 19 residues. CDR3 DNA sequence: TGTGCCAGCAGCTTGCTCTCACTCTGGGCAACAAGCTCCTACAATGAGCAGTTCTTC. Translating gives CASSLLSLWATSSYNEQFF.

Only one count was recorded for this clone. This chain joins TRBV28 and TRBJ1-5, with a weak D call TRBD1 (6 bases). CDR3 length equals 15 residues. Germline-derived CDR1 and CDR2 are MDHEN and SYDVKM. The V end lost 2 bases, the J end lost 5 bases, and 13 bases lay between the germline ends. CDR3 sequence reads: CASSLVDSSYQPQHF. The CDR3 nucleotides read TGTGCCAGCAGTTTAGTGGACAGCTCGTATCAGCCCCAGCATTTT.

The chain combines TRBV6-5 with TRBJ1-5, with TRBD1 as a possible D gene (5 bases). CDR3 length: 15 residues. Germline V gives CDR1 MNHEY, CDR2 SVGAGI. Trimming stripped 7 bases from V and 0 bases from J, with 13 bases between. The CDR3 loop is CASNSEGLSNQPQHF. In DNA form, the CDR3 reads TGTGCCAGCAACTCGGAGGGACTTAGCAATCAGCCCCAGCATTTT.

This clone was recorded many times. CDR3 sequence: CASSLTGGEIGGYTF. The DNA for the CDR3 is TGTGCCAGCAGCTTGACGGGGGGCGAGATAGGTGGCTACACCTTC. The J gene is TRBJ1-2, the V gene TRBV5-4, with D possibly matching TRBD1 (6 bases). CDR1 is SGHNT and CDR2 is YYREEE in the germline V gene (reference sequence). The CDR3 length is 15 residues. The V end lost 1 base, the J end lost 7 bases, and 17 bases lay between the germline ends.

J is TRBJ1-3 and V is TRBV25-1; D is ambiguous. This CDR3 contains 11 residues. Trimming pared 6 bases from V and 2 bases from J, leaving 2 bases between. Germline V gene data show CDR1 as MGHDK and CDR2 as SYGVNS. CDR3 bases: TGTGCCAGCAGCGCTGGAAACACCATATATTTT. It yields the protein CASSAGNTIYF.

V usage is TRBV5-1 and J usage is TRBJ1-6; tentatively, D is TRBD1 (6 bases). Germline V gives CDR1 SGHRS, CDR2 YFSETQ. The CDR3 has 17 residues. Trimming took 1 base from V and 4 from J, leaving 15 bases between them. Written as DNA, the CDR3 is TGCGCCAGCAGCTTGAACAGGGAAGCCGCTTATAATTCACCCCTCCACTTT. It is translated as CASSLNREAAYNSPLHF.

The rearrangement joins TRBV25-1 to TRBJ1-2, with 7 bases aligning to TRBD1. V was pared by 1 base and J by 6 bases, with 8 bases of the junction left unmatched. Per the germline V gene, CDR1 is MGHDK and CDR2 is SYGVNS. The CDR3 runs to 15 residues. CDR3 amino acids: CASSESGTARHGYTF. The CDR3 DNA follows: TGTGCCAGCAGTGAATCTGGGACAGCAAGACATGGCTACACCTTC.

This rearrangement joins TRBV5-3 to TRBJ1-5; D ambiguous. TRBV5-3 is known as an ORF, though its function is uncertain. The CDR3 contains 12 residues. CDR3 amino acids: CADGGLDQPQHF. In DNA form, the CDR3 reads TGTGCAGATGGCGGGTTGGATCAGCCCCAGCATTTT.